This T cell receptor beta chain is drawn from a study of cytomegalovirus exposure and HLA in healthy donors. With 60 Vbeta and 13 Jbeta primers, the PCR was carried out. Clones were sequenced by immunoSEQ multiplex PCR, and TCRdb holds only the in-frame ones, with some missing. Of 100,000 to 150,000 clones detected, around 82% appear once; the ten largest clones hold around 3.6%. The receptor was derived from a man aged 35-49 years in good health and CMV-seronegative. The sequencing input was PBMCs.

The CDR3, as DNA: TGTGCCAGCAGATTGGAGGACAGGGCAGAGACCCAGTACTTC. The encoded protein is CASRLEDRAETQYF. The rearrangement links TRBV2 to TRBJ2-5, with TRBD1 matching over 8 bases. The V gene end was trimmed by 6 bases and the J gene end by 4 bases; junction bases not matched to a gene: 7. Germline V gene data show CDR1 as SNHLY and CDR2 as FYNNEI. The CDR3 length is 14 residues.